Shown below are 20 T cell receptor beta chains from a single sample sequenced in a study of vaccination and CD4 T cells after COVID-19. The Oncomine TCR Beta short-read assay generated sequence data from the DNA of cultured CD4+ T cells. TCRdb fed the PCR reads into MiXCR, producing one record per CDR3 protein. The table records 20,000 or so distinct CDR3 sequences, around 66% of them present only once. Their antigens are not known. Treatment defined: approximately 11-day PBMC culture with coronavirus spike peptide pools or control peptides (ViraFEST assay). Sequenced sample: CD4+ T cells from blood, cultured in vitro. The receptors come from a human donor who had recovered from COVID-19.

This chain links TRBV28 with TRBJ1-2; D perhaps matches TRBD1 (5 bases). Germline V CDR1 and CDR2: MDHEN, SYDVKM. V was clipped by 5 bases and J by 3 bases, with 16 bases between them. This CDR3 region has 15 residues. CDR3 nucleotide sequence: TGTGCCAGCAGTCGCCATCCAGGGAGCGACTATGGCTACACCTTC. This codes for CASSRHPGSDYGYTF.

This chain connects TRBV20-1 to TRBJ1-6; maybe TRBD1 (5 bases). This CDR3 is built from 14 residues. Germline V lookup: CDR1 DFQATT, CDR2 SNEGSKA (reference sequence). V lost 3 bases and J lost 8, with 14 bases in between. The DNA for the CDR3 is TGCAGTGCTAGGCCTGGACACACTTATTCACCCCTCCACTTT. Its translation: CSARPGHTYSPLHF.

This clonotype was picked up a small number of times. The rearrangement joins TRBV28 to TRBJ1-5; D ambiguous. The CDR3 covers 12 residues. From germline, CDR1 is MDHEN and CDR2 SYDVKM. V lost 10 bases to trimming and J lost 6 bases, with 13 bases between them. The CDR3 nucleotides read TGTGCCATCAAGCTGCGGGGTCAGCCCCAGCATTTT. The encoded protein is CAIKLRGQPQHF. The full variable domain, in which reference TRBV28 and TRBJ1-5 provide the parts outside the CDR3, is DVKVTQSSRYLVKRTGEKVFLECVQDMDHENMFWYRQDPGLGLRLIYFSYDVKMKEKGDIPEGYSVSREKKERFSLILESASTNQTSMYLCAIKLRGQPQHFGDGTRLSIL.

This clonotype has more than one count but fewer than ten. V gene TRBV6-1 combines with J gene TRBJ1-4, with D possibly being TRBD1 (5 bases). Germline CDR1 is MNHNS and CDR2 is SASEGT. V lost 6 bases and J lost 7, with 6 bases in between. The CDR3 spans 11 residues. The CDR3 nucleotides read TGTGCCAGCAGGGGGGGTGAAAAACTGTTTTTT. This translates into CASRGGEKLFF.

J is TRBJ1-4 and V is TRBV19; D gene uncertain. V dropped 2 bases and J dropped 0 bases, with 10 bases sitting between them. Germline CDR1 and CDR2: LNHDA and SQIVND (reference sequence). The CDR3 length is 16 residues. The CDR3 here is CASSILKGTTNEKLFF. Written as DNA, the CDR3 is TGTGCCAGTAGTATACTGAAGGGAACAACTAATGAAAAACTGTTTTTT. The full variable domain, completed using reference TRBV19 and TRBJ1-4, is DGGITQSPKYLFRKEGQNVTLSCEQNLNHDAMYWYRQDPGQGLRLIYYSQIVNDFQKGDIAEGYSVSREKKESFPLTVTSAQKNPTAFYLCASSILKGTTNEKLFFGSGTQLSVL.

The chain joins TRBV20-1 to TRBJ1-1, with a weak D call TRBD1 (6 bases). Trimming stripped 0 bases from V and 4 bases from J, with 9 bases between. This CDR3 comprises 13 residues. Germline V gene sequence: CDR1 DFQATT, CDR2 SNEGSKA (reference sequence). For the CDR3, the DNA is TGCAGTGCTAGAGAGGGGGGCATCACTGAAGCTTTCTTT. Protein product: CSAREGGITEAFF.

This rearrangement joins TRBV7-2 to TRBJ1-4, with TRBD1 matching over 7 bases. Trimming cost V 9 bases and J 6 bases; bases outside gene matches: 10. The CDR3 sequence is 14 residues long. CDR1 is SGHTA and CDR2 is FQGNSA in the germline V gene. The CDR3 DNA reads as TGTGCCAGTAGCGATGTTAGGGGGCATGAAAAACTGTTTTTT. Translating gives CASSDVRGHEKLFF.

A few counts support this clonotype. J is TRBJ1-2 and V is TRBV27; D ambiguous. CDR1 and CDR2 (germline): MNHEY, SMNVEV (reference sequence). Trimming stripped 0 bases from V and 1 base from J, with 12 bases between. CDR3 length: 16 amino acids. The CDR3 DNA reads as TGTGCCAGCAGTTTATCCGGGTTCAGAATTAACTATGGCTACACCTTC. This sequence encodes CASSLSGFRINYGYTF.

The chain links TRBV11-3 to TRBJ2-3, with a possible D match to TRBD2 (6 bases). V was cut by 2 bases and J by 5 bases, with 11 bases left in between. CDR3 length equals 14 residues. CDR1 SGHNT and CDR2 YENEEA come from the germline V gene. CDR3 bases: TGTGCCAGCAGCTTACTCGCCGGGGGAGATACGCAGTATTTT. Amino acids: CASSLLAGGDTQYF.

The V call is TRBV27, the J call TRBJ2-3; D not certain. This CDR3 region has 15 residues. CDR1 MNHEY and CDR2 SMNVEV come from the germline V gene (reference sequence). Between the trimmed V and J ends, which lost 7 bases and 0 bases, there was a span of 14 bases. CDR3 in DNA: TGTGCCAGCAAAAAGGGCTCGTCTAGCACAGATACGCAGTATTTT. It yields the protein CASKKGSSSTDTQYF.

V and J are TRBV6-1 and TRBJ2-5; 7 nucleotides match TRBD1. CDR1 is MNHNS, CDR2 SASEGT, per germline. V was pared by 6 bases and J by 5 bases, with 6 bases of the junction left unmatched. The CDR3 length is 13 residues. The CDR3 protein is CASRPGGWETQYF. In nucleotides, the CDR3 is TGTGCCAGCAGGCCAGGGGGATGGGAGACCCAGTACTTC.

There are a few counts of this clonotype. This sequence joins TRBV27 and TRBJ2-2; no clear D gene. The CDR3 loop spans 13 amino acids. Germline CDR1 and CDR2: MNHEY and SMNVEV (reference sequence). The V end was cut by 3 bases, the J end by 6 bases, with 8 bases between. CDR3 nucleotides: TGTGCCAGCAGTTTGCCCCGGGCCGGGGAGCTGTTTTTT. This encodes CASSLPRAGELFF.

The V gene is TRBV24-1, the J gene TRBJ2-5; 8 positions match TRBD2. The CDR3 is made up of 14 amino acids. Germline CDR1 reads KGHDR; CDR2 reads SFDVKD. V lost 5 bases and J lost 5; bases outside the gene matches: 6. The CDR3 bases are TGTGCCACCAGTGGGCGGGAGGACCGGGAGACCCAGTACTTC. Amino acid sequence: CATSGREDRETQYF.

The V gene is TRBV28, the J gene TRBJ2-7; D may match TRBD1 or TRBD2 (7 bases each). This CDR3 comprises 14 residues. Germline CDR1 reads MDHEN; CDR2 reads SYDVKM. V dropped 6 bases and J dropped 2 bases, with 14 bases sitting between them. CDR3 loop: CASRRQGGTYEQYF. CDR3 DNA sequence: TGTGCCAGCAGGCGACAGGGAGGGACCTACGAGCAGTACTTC.

This clonotype has just a few counts. The chain links TRBV10-3 to TRBJ1-1; a possible D gene is TRBD1 (5 bases). Trimming removed 6 bases at V and 0 bases at J, with 14 bases between. Per germline, CDR1 ENHRY and CDR2 SYGVKD. This CDR3 spans 15 amino acids. CDR3 amino acids: CAIRDFGGMNTEAFF. The CDR3 DNA sequence: TGTGCCATCAGAGATTTCGGGGGGATGAACACTGAAGCTTTCTTT.

This clonotype has more than one count but fewer than ten. This chain uses TRBV19 with TRBJ1-5; a weak D match, TRBD1 (6 bases). Trimming left V 5 bases short and J 0 bases short, with 11 bases between. In germline, CDR1 is LNHDA, CDR2 SQIVND (reference sequence). The length of the CDR3 is 15 residues. The CDR3 DNA is TGTGCCAGTAGTCGACAGGTGGATAGCAATCAGCCCCAGCATTTT. Translated, it gives CASSRQVDSNQPQHF.

The V gene is TRBV6-1, the J gene TRBJ2-5; tentatively, D is TRBD1 or TRBD2 (5 bases each). Germline values: CDR1 MNHNS, CDR2 SASEGT. The CDR3 has 13 residues. The ends were cut back, 7 bases at V and 5 bases at J, with 14 bases in the middle. The CDR3 coding sequence is TGTGCCAGCATTCGTGCGTGGGGGGAGACCCAGTACTTC. As protein: CASIRAWGETQYF.

In this sample, this clonotype turned up a few times. CDR3 region: CASSGDSSYGYTF. The CDR3 DNA reads TGTGCCAGCAGCGGGGACAGCTCCTATGGCTACACCTTC. The chain uses TRBV6-1 and TRBJ1-2; TRBD1 matches 7 bases. After removal of 6 bases from V and 4 bases from J, the junction contained 5 bases not matched to a gene. The CDR3 totals 13 residues. Germline V gene lookup returns CDR1 MNHNS and CDR2 SASEGT.

The chain recombines TRBV11-3 with TRBJ2-5; maybe TRBD2 (5 bases). This CDR3 comprises 14 residues. V was pared by 1 base and J by 3 bases, with 9 bases between. The germline V gene encodes CDR1 SGHNT and CDR2 YENEEA. The CDR3 spells CASSLGGSKETQYF. The CDR3 DNA sequence: TGTGCCAGCAGCTTAGGAGGGAGCAAAGAGACCCAGTACTTC.

This chain uses TRBV20-1 with TRBJ1-4; D gene unclear. The germline gives CDR1 DFQATT, CDR2 SNEGSKA (reference sequence). Deletions cut 3 bases from V and 8 bases from J, with 13 bases between. CDR3 length: 13 residues. The CDR3 reads CSASPQHQEKLFF. CDR3 sequence (DNA): TGCAGTGCTAGCCCCCAACATCAGGAAAAACTGTTTTTT.